A single sample is the source of the 32 T cell receptor beta chains below, sequenced in a study of regulatory T cells in long-lasting Graves disease (dated by TCRdb to about 2021). Library preparation was by multiplex PCR. The instrument was an Illumina HiSeq 4000. CDR3 regions were amplified by Arm-PCR with iRepertoire HTBI primers to construct TCR beta libraries. TCRdb redid the processing of the public reads, applying fastp at Q25 and MiXCR, and retained in-frame beta chains. Identical CDR3 protein sequences are pooled into one entry, listed with their most common genes and DNA. Across this sample there are some 450,000 distinct CDR3 sequences, with 15% to 20% seen only once. Clones ranked in the top ten supply around 10% of the sample. According to the study, the label for this sample's time point signals: newly diagnosed GD, antithyroid drugs for less than 3 months. RNA was extracted from PBMCs in TRIzol for both TCR sequencing and RNA sequencing.

The same data also went into a second study, on T cells in Graves' hyperthyroidism and ophthalmopathy.

Sequenced material: peripheral blood mononuclear cells (PBMCs), taken at new diagnosis, from a patient treated with antithyroid drugs. Receptors were obtained from a woman in her 30s with Graves disease. Donor details come from another sample of the same person, matched by shared clones.

The chain recombines TRBV12-3 or TRBV12-4 with TRBJ2-3; a weak D match, TRBD2 (6 bases). Trimming removed 2 bases from V and 9 bases from J, with 12 bases in between. The CDR3 totals 13 residues. CDR3 region: CASSLLAIRTQYF. CDR3 bases: TGTGCCAGCAGTTTACTAGCGATAAGGACGCAGTATTTT.

This clonotype showed up many times. J is TRBJ2-7 and V is TRBV3-1; TRBD2 agrees at 9 bases. Trimming cost V 4 bases and J 7 bases; bases outside gene matches: 11. This CDR3 comprises 15 residues. The V gene's germline CDR1 is LGHDT and CDR2 YNNKEL (reference sequence). The CDR3 protein is CASSPRTSVTWEQYF. CDR3 sequence (DNA): TGTGCCAGCAGCCCACGGACTAGCGTGACTTGGGAGCAGTACTTC.

This clonotype was seen many times. This rearrangement joins TRBV7-9 to TRBJ1-1; weak D call: TRBD1 (6 bases). CDR3 length: 14 residues. Germline values: CDR1 SEHNR, CDR2 FQNEAQ (reference sequence). Trimming removed 4 bases at V and 1 base at J, with 10 bases between. CDR3 coding DNA: TGTGCCAGCAGCTCAGGGGTGGCGAACACTGAAGCTTTCTTT. Its protein product is CASSSGVANTEAFF.

This clonotype was recorded at least ten times. The chain carries TRBV28 and TRBJ2-3, with D maybe TRBD2 (5 bases). The germline CDR1 and CDR2 sequences are MDHEN and SYDVKM. The CDR3 has 16 residues. The V and J ends lost 4 bases and 4 bases respectively, with 18 bases between them. The CDR3, as DNA: TGTGCCAGCAGTTCCCCCCCGCGGACTTACCCAGATACGCAGTATTTT. Its protein product is CASSSPPRTYPDTQYF.

Concerning this clonotype itself: Possible read error: a much larger clone is one base away. V gene TRBV7-8 combines with J gene TRBJ2-3; D call uncertain. CDR1 is SGHVS and CDR2 is FQNEAQ in the germline V gene. This CDR3 has 15 residues. CDR3 sequence: CTSSLAPQSTDTQYF. The CDR3 bases are TGTACCAGCAGCTTAGCCCCGCAAAGCACAGATACGCAGTATTTT. The variable domain in full, completed from reference TRBV7-8 and TRBJ2-3, reads GAGVSQSPRYKVAKRGQDVALRCDPISGHVSLFWYQQALGQGPEFLTYFQNEAQLDKSGLPSDRFFAERPEGSVSTLKIQRTQQEDSAVYLCTSSLAPQSTDTQYFGPGTRLTVL.

This clonotype has a count of ten or more. J is TRBJ2-7 and V is TRBV6-1; 7 nucleotides agree with TRBD2. V dropped 6 bases and J dropped 4; count of bases not matched to a gene: 18. Germline CDR1 MNHNS, CDR2 SASEGT. This CDR3 comprises 17 residues. CDR3 residues: CASRRKAREPRSYEQYF. CDR3 bases: TGTGCCAGCAGAAGAAAAGCGCGGGAGCCCCGGTCTTACGAGCAGTACTTC.

This clonotype was counted many times. The chain couples TRBV7-9 to TRBJ2-7; D tentatively fits TRBD1 or TRBD2 (5 bases each). The CDR3 contains 17 residues. Germline CDR1 and CDR2: SEHNR and FQNEAQ (reference sequence). V lost 5 bases to trimming and J lost 0 bases, with 20 bases between them. Written as DNA, the CDR3 is TGTGCCAGCAGCGCGAGGGGCCTGGGGCAGGGCTCCTACGAGCAGTACTTC. Its translation is CASSARGLGQGSYEQYF.

The chain has TRBV5-8 and TRBJ1-5, with D maybe TRBD1 (5 bases). The V and J ends lost 2 bases and 0 bases respectively, with 9 bases between them. Per germline, CDR1 SGHTS and CDR2 YDEGEE. The CDR3 runs to 15 residues. CDR3 sequence reads: CASSFGTHSNQPQHF. As DNA, the CDR3 is TGTGCCAGCAGCTTTGGGACCCATAGCAATCAGCCCCAGCATTTT.

Many counts were recorded for this clonotype. The chain carries TRBV6-4 and TRBJ2-2; TRBD2 aligns across 8 bases. V gave up 0 bases and J gave up 5 bases; unmatched junction bases: 5. CDR3 size: 16 residues. Germline-derived CDR1 and CDR2 are MRHNA and SNTAGT. The chain's CDR3 is CASSDSSGRDTGELFF. In DNA, the CDR3 is TGTGCCAGCAGTGACTCGTCCGGGAGGGATACCGGGGAGCTGTTTTTT.

This clonotype showed up many times. The chain uses TRBV28 and TRBJ2-7; 12 bases line up with TRBD2. Germline values: CDR1 MDHEN, CDR2 SYDVKM. This CDR3 is built from 16 residues. Trimming took 3 bases from V and 1 from J; bases not matched to a gene: 4. The CDR3 spells CASSFETSGSSYEQYF. DNA of the CDR3: TGTGCCAGCAGTTTCGAGACTAGCGGGAGTTCCTACGAGCAGTACTTC.

This clonotype was seen more than once but under ten times. The chain uses TRBV2 and TRBJ2-2; 13 bases match TRBD2. Germline CDR1 and CDR2: SNHLY and FYNNEI. The J segment lost 4 bases and the V segment lost 8 bases, leaving 4 bases of the junction unmatched. The CDR3 is made up of 15 amino acids. In DNA, the CDR3 is TGTGCCAGCCGTTGGACTAGCGGGGGCACCGGGGAGCTGTTTTTT. Amino acids: CASRWTSGGTGELFF. Full variable domain (rest looked up from reference TRBV2 and TRBJ2-2): EPEVTQTPSHQVTQMGQEVILRCVPISNHLYFYWYRQILGQKVEFLVSFYNNEISEKSEIFDDQFSVERPDGSNFTLKIRSTKLEDSAMYFCASRWTSGGTGELFFGEGSRLTVL.

The chain couples TRBV7-6 to TRBJ1-1; D is unresolved. In germline, CDR1 is SGHVS, CDR2 FNYEAQ. The V and J ends lost 5 bases and 0 bases respectively, with 16 bases between them. This CDR3 has 16 residues. CDR3 coding DNA: TGTGCCAGCAGCACCCTAGGGCGGCAGGTGAACACTGAAGCTTTCTTT. Protein sequence: CASSTLGRQVNTEAFF.

Concerning this clonotype itself: A far larger clone is off by one base, so a read error is likely. V is TRBV2 and J is TRBJ2-7; 12 bases match TRBD2. This CDR3 is built from 15 residues. Per germline, CDR1 SNHLY and CDR2 FYNNEI. In DNA form, the CDR3 reads TGTGCCAGCAGCGCCCGACTAGCGGGAGTCTACGAGCAGTGCTTC. Encoded protein: CASSARLAGVYEQCF.

This clonotype was recorded a few times. The chain combines TRBV10-1 with TRBJ2-1; 9 bases agree with TRBD2. CDR3 length: 14 residues. V shed 4 bases and J 7 bases; nucleotides not matched to a gene: 5. CDR1 and CDR2 from the germline V gene are WNHNN and SYGVQD (reference sequence). The CDR3 protein is CASSGTSDRNEQFF. CDR3 DNA: TGCGCCAGCAGTGGGACTAGCGATCGTAATGAGCAGTTCTTC.

This clonotype was counted ten times or more. The chain combines TRBV30 with TRBJ1-2; 7 bases line up with TRBD1. The trim removed 3 bases at V and 4 bases at J, leaving 8 bases unmatched. Germline V gives CDR1 GTSNPN, CDR2 SVGIG (reference sequence). The CDR3 extends over 14 amino acids. CDR3 region: CAWRGSRDSYGYTF. DNA of the CDR3: TGTGCCTGGAGGGGGTCCCGGGACAGCTATGGCTACACCTTC.

This clonotype was seen repeatedly, ten times or more. This rearrangement joins TRBV7-2 to TRBJ2-3; no clear D gene. Germline CDR1 and CDR2: SGHTA and FQGNSA. This CDR3 has 13 residues. Trimming took off 4 bases at V and 4 bases at J, with 9 bases between the two ends. In DNA form, the CDR3 reads TGTGCCAGCAGCTCCCTGACTGCAGATACGCAGTATTTT. Protein product: CASSSLTADTQYF. Using reference TRBV7-2 and TRBJ2-3 for the parts outside the CDR3, the full variable domain is GAGVSQSPSNKVTEKGKDVELRCDPISGHTALYWYRQSLGQGLEFLIYFQGNSAPDKSGLPSDRFSAERTGGSVSTLTIQRTQQEDSAVYLCASSSLTADTQYFGPGTRLTVL.

This rearrangement joins TRBV2 to TRBJ2-5, with a tentative D call TRBD2 (7 bases). The CDR3 sequence is 16 residues long. The germline V and J ends were trimmed by 5 bases and 4 bases, with 20 bases remaining between them. The germline gives CDR1 SNHLY, CDR2 FYNNEI. The DNA of the CDR3 is TGTGCCAGCAGTAAAGGGGGGGTAGGGGAAGGAGAGACCCAGTACTTC. Encoded protein: CASSKGGVGEGETQYF.

This clonotype was detected a few times. J is TRBJ2-7 and V is TRBV19, with D possibly being TRBD1 (6 bases). This CDR3 is built from 13 residues. Trimming took off 6 bases at V and 7 bases at J, with 16 bases between the two ends. Germline V lookup: CDR1 LNHDA, CDR2 SQIVND (reference sequence). Here the CDR3 reads CASSYTGSGEQYF. The CDR3, as DNA: TGTGCCAGTAGCTATACAGGGTCAGGGGAGCAGTACTTC.

This chain connects TRBV5-1 to TRBJ1-2; TRBD1 agrees at 8 bases. J was trimmed by 8 bases and V by 3 bases; bases with no gene match: 9. Germline CDR1 is SGHRS and CDR2 is YFSETQ. This CDR3 comprises 14 residues. The CDR3 loop is CASSSDGQGDGYTF. CDR3 bases: TGCGCCAGCAGCTCGGATGGACAGGGTGACGGCTACACCTTC.

This clonotype came up many times. CDR3 region: CSVDISYTEAFF. In nucleotides, the CDR3 is TGCAGCGTTGATATTTCGTACACTGAAGCTTTCTTT. The chain recombines TRBV29-1 with TRBJ1-1; D gene ambiguous. Trimming left V 3 bases short and J 3 bases short, with 8 bases between. The V gene's germline CDR1 is SQVTM and CDR2 ANQGSEA. The length of the CDR3 is 12 residues.

In this sample, this clonotype turned up many times. The chain has TRBV12-3 or TRBV12-4 and TRBJ1-1; a weak D match, TRBD1 (6 bases). The CDR3 is 14 amino acids. The V gene lost 6 bases and the J gene lost 1 base, with 12 bases spanning the gap. The CDR3 nucleotides are TGTGCCAGCAGAGACAGGACAGCGAACACTGAAGCTTTCTTT. Protein sequence: CASRDRTANTEAFF.

This clonotype was counted ten times or more. This chain links TRBV9 with TRBJ2-1; possible D gene TRBD2, 6 bases. V shed 3 bases and J shed 8 bases, with 9 bases lying between them. This CDR3 has 12 residues. Germline V gives CDR1 SGDLS, CDR2 YYNGEE. CDR3 sequence: CASSERAHEQFF. In DNA form, the CDR3 reads TGTGCCAGCAGCGAGCGGGCGCATGAGCAGTTCTTC.

This clonotype showed up many times. J is TRBJ1-2 and V is TRBV20-1, with D tentatively TRBD1 (6 bases). Germline assignment: CDR1 DFQATT and CDR2 SNEGSKA (reference sequence). Trimming took 6 bases from V and 5 from J, leaving 19 bases between them. The CDR3 extends over 14 amino acids. CDR3 DNA sequence: TGCAGTGCCCCCATGGGGCAGGGGTTTTATGGCTACACCTTC. Protein product: CSAPMGQGFYGYTF.

This clonotype has ten or more counts. The chain combines TRBV30 with TRBJ2-3, with D possibly being TRBD2 (5 bases). CDR3 length: 16 residues. V lost 3 bases to trimming and J lost 0 bases, with 16 bases between them. Germline assignment: CDR1 GTSNPN and CDR2 SVGIG (reference sequence). This CDR3 reads CAWRRGLSISTDTQYF. For the CDR3, the DNA is TGTGCCTGGAGGAGAGGACTCTCCATTAGCACAGATACGCAGTATTTT. The complete variable domain, with remaining parts taken from reference TRBV30 and TRBJ2-3, reads SQTIHQWPATLVQPVGSPLSLECTVEGTSNPNLYWYRQAAGRGLQLLFYSVGIGQISSEVPQNLSASRPQDRQFILSSKKLLLSDSGFYLCAWRRGLSISTDTQYFGPGTRLTVL.

This clonotype was observed many times. The chain uses TRBV7-2 and TRBJ2-3; D call uncertain. Germline CDR1 reads SGHTA; CDR2 reads FQGNSA. The CDR3 covers 15 residues. V lost 2 bases, J lost 0 bases, and 9 bases lay in between. The CDR3 protein is CASSLYGFSTDTQYF. CDR3 bases: TGTGCCAGCAGCTTATATGGATTCAGCACAGATACGCAGTATTTT. Based on the CDR3 plus reference TRBV7-2 and TRBJ2-3, the full variable domain is GAGVSQSPSNKVTEKGKDVELRCDPISGHTALYWYRQSLGQGLEFLIYFQGNSAPDKSGLPSDRFSAERTGGSVSTLTIQRTQQEDSAVYLCASSLYGFSTDTQYFGPGTRLTVL.

This clonotype was seen a handful of times. CDR3 amino acids: CSARDSGAGTNTGELFF. The CDR3 coding sequence is TGCAGTGCTAGAGATTCGGGAGCGGGGACGAACACCGGGGAGCTGTTTTTT. V and J are TRBV20-1 and TRBJ2-2; 7 bases are a match to TRBD2. This CDR3 spans 17 amino acids. The ends lost 0 bases at V and 0 bases at J; junction bases unmatched: 7. Germline V gene lookup returns CDR1 DFQATT and CDR2 SNEGSKA (reference sequence).

Many counts were recorded for this clonotype. One end of the junction fails to match germline, which may point to a read error. The V and J genes are TRBV7-8 and TRBJ2-7; D is uncertain. This CDR3 is 13 amino acids long. From germline, CDR1 is SGHVS and CDR2 FQNEAQ. The DNA for the CDR3 is TGTGCCAGCAGCGTAGCTCAGAACTACGAGCAGTACTTC. Translated: CASSVAQNYEQYF.

This clonotype came up many times. The CDR3 nucleotides read TGTGCCACCAGCGCTCAGGGGTCGGATGGAGAGACCCAGTACTTC. Protein product: CATSAQGSDGETQYF. This chain joins TRBV2 and TRBJ2-1; D possibly corresponds to TRBD1 (6 bases). The DNA matches TRBJ2-5 better at its end, which makes the J call doubtful. The CDR3 is 15 residues long. The germline gives CDR1 SNHLY, CDR2 FYNNEI.

This chain uses TRBV10-3 with TRBJ2-5; D might be TRBD2 (6 bases). This CDR3 is built from 14 residues. Trimming took 4 bases from V and 5 from J, leaving 14 bases between them. Germline CDR1 and CDR2: ENHRY and SYGVKD. DNA of the CDR3: TGTGCCATCAGTGGGAGGGGTTCGGGGGAGACCCAGTACTTC. It specifies CAISGRGSGETQYF.

This clonotype came up many times. The chain carries TRBV11-2 and TRBJ1-2, with unresolved D. The CDR3 is made up of 14 amino acids. Trimming stripped 2 bases from V and 4 bases from J, with 11 bases between. Germline values: CDR1 SGHAT, CDR2 FQNNGV. The CDR3 bases are TGTGCCAGCAGCTTATCCCCGTATTCCTATGGCTACACCTTC. Protein product: CASSLSPYSYGYTF.

The sample holds a few counts of this clonotype. The chain is built from TRBV19 and TRBJ2-7; 10 bases are a match to TRBD1. The trim removed 5 bases at V and 1 base at J, leaving 11 bases unmatched. Germline V gene data show CDR1 as LNHDA and CDR2 as SQIVND (reference sequence). The CDR3 has 17 amino acids. The CDR3 coding sequence is TGTGCCAGTAGTGTTAAGTACCCGGGACAGGGGTCCTACGAGCAGTACTTC. This encodes CASSVKYPGQGSYEQYF.

This clonotype has a count of ten or more. At one of its ends the junction is not consistent with the germline gene, which may arise from a read error. This rearrangement joins TRBV7-9 to TRBJ1-1; the D is unclear. Germline V lookup: CDR1 SEHNR, CDR2 FQNEAQ (reference sequence). This CDR3 spans 13 amino acids. CDR3 DNA sequence: TGTGCTAGCAGCTTAGATAAGAACACTGAAGCTTTCTTT. This encodes CASSLDKNTEAFF.